These T cell receptor beta chains were read from a single sample in a study of cytomegalovirus exposure and HLA in healthy donors. The assay was immunoSEQ multiplex PCR, and TCRdb's table has in-frame clones only and misses some. The sample carries tens of thousands of clones, approximately 86% recorded once. Specimen: PBMCs. The receptors stem from a middle-aged woman in good health and CMV-seropositive. Both conserved end residues are part of each CDR3. The D gene is left open where the match is weak. Rows give clone size only sometimes, using once, few, many, or a class for an expanded clone.

V gene	clone size	J gene	D gene	CDR3 DNA	CDR3 protein
TRBV7-9	NA	TRBJ2-3	TRBD2	TGTGCCACCAAACTAGCGGGAGGGCCTGGTACGCAGTATTTT	CATKLAGGPGTQYF
TRBV5-4	NA	TRBJ2-2	TRBD1	TGTGCCAGCAGCCGGACAGGGGGAACCACCGGGGAGCTGTTTTTT	CASSRTGGTTGELFF
TRBV2	NA	TRBJ1-5	TRBD1	TGTGCCAGCATCCCCGACAGGGGGAATCAGCCCCAGCATTTT	CASIPDRGNQPQHF
TRBV10-3	NA	TRBJ2-1	TRBD2	TGTGCCATTAGCGGGAGTACCTACAATGAGCAGTTCTTC	CAISGSTYNEQFF
TRBV19	NA	TRBJ1-5	TRBD1	TGTGCCAGTAGTAGCCGACAGGGTAATCAGCCCCAGCATTTT	CASSSRQGNQPQHF
TRBV18	NA	TRBJ1-1	TRBD1	TGTGCCAGCTCCAGGACAGGGAACACTGAAGCTTTCTTT	CASSRTGNTEAFF
TRBV12-5	once	TRBJ2-1	TRBD2	TGTGCTAGTGGTTTGGTATCCAGCGGGGGGGCAACCTACAATGAGCAGTTCTTC	CASGLVSSGGATYNEQFF
TRBV2	NA	TRBJ1-6	NA	TGTGCCAGCAGTGATCGGACACCCAATTCACCCCCCCACTTT	CASSDRTPNSPPHF
TRBV7-9	NA	TRBJ2-1	TRBD2	TGTGCCAGCAGCCCTAGCGGGAGTTCCTACAATGAGCAGTTCTTC	CASSPSGSSYNEQFF
TRBV6-5	NA	TRBJ2-3	TRBD1	TGTGCCAGCAGGTCACCGGGACAGGGGGACGATACGCAGTATTTT	CASRSPGQGDDTQYF
TRBV6-5	once	TRBJ2-7	TRBD1	TGTGCCAGCAGTTCCGGGACAGGGGGTAGGGAGCAGTACTTC	CASSSGTGGREQYF
TRBV7-2	NA	TRBJ2-1	TRBD1	TGTGCCAGCAGGAGGGACAGGGCCGCGGATGAGCAGTTCTTC	CASRRDRAADEQFF
TRBV18	NA	TRBJ1-3	TRBD1	TGTGCCAGCTCACCAGACAGGGGAGGTAACACCATATATTTT	CASSPDRGGNTIYF
TRBV11-3	NA	TRBJ2-3	TRBD2	TGTGCCAGCAGCGGGTGGTCCGAGCGGGGGTCGGCAGATACGCAGTATTTT	CASSGWSERGSADTQYF
TRBV27	NA	TRBJ2-1	NA	TGTGCCAGCAGTTCTTTCAATGAGCAGTTCTTC	CASSSFNEQFF
TRBV7-9	NA	TRBJ1-4	TRBD1	TGTGCCAGCAGCCCACCGGGACAGGGTCGAGAAAAACTGTTTTTT	CASSPPGQGREKLFF
TRBV7-7	NA	TRBJ2-7	TRBD2	TGTGCCAGCAGCTTGGACCGGGGGGACGGCGAGCAGTACTTC	CASSLDRGDGEQYF
TRBV7-9	few	TRBJ1-5	TRBD1	TGTGCCACCTCAAACAGGGGCCCCCAGCATTTT	CATSNRGPQHF
TRBV27	NA	TRBJ1-2	NA	TGTGCCAGTTCGTCGAGGGACTATGGCTACACCTTC	CASSSRDYGYTF
TRBV25-1	NA	TRBJ1-3	NA	TGTGCCAGCAGTGAATCTAAACTATCCGGAAACACCATATATTTT	CASSESKLSGNTIYF
TRBV11-2	NA	TRBJ2-1	NA	TGTGCCAGCAGCCCCTCCCGGGTATCGGACAATGAGCAGTTCTTC	CASSPSRVSDNEQFF
TRBV7-2	NA	TRBJ2-2	NA	TGTGCCAGCAGCTCAACTAGCTCCAACACCGGGGAGCTGTTTTTT	CASSSTSSNTGELFF
TRBV5-6	once	TRBJ1-3	NA	TGTGCCAGCACAGCACAGGGATCTGGAAACACCATATATTTT	CASTAQGSGNTIYF
TRBV13	NA	TRBJ2-1	NA	TGTGCCAGCAGCTCCGGGTCTTTAAGGGGGAATGAGCAGTTCTTC	CASSSGSLRGNEQFF
TRBV7-6	NA	TRBJ1-1	NA	TGTGCCAGCAGCGCGGGACTTTCGAACACTGAAGCTTTCTTT	CASSAGLSNTEAFF
TRBV27	NA	TRBJ1-1	NA	TGTGCCAGCAGCCTCCTAGGACAGTACACTGAAGCTTTCTTT	CASSLLGQYTEAFF
TRBV7-3	once	TRBJ2-1	NA	TGTGCCAGCAGCTTAACTGGCCTAAACAGTTTTGATGAGCAGTTCTTC	CASSLTGLNSFDEQFF
TRBV10-1	NA	TRBJ2-2	NA	TGCGCCAGTTCACCCTCCGAGAGTCAGGGGCCCGGGGAGCTGTTTTTT	CASSPSESQGPGELFF
TRBV28	once	TRBJ2-2	TRBD2	TGTGCCAGCAAACTAGCGGAGAACACCGGGGAGCTGTTTTTT	CASKLAENTGELFF
TRBV29-1	once	TRBJ2-2	TRBD1	TGCAGCGCACGGGACAGCACCGGGGAGCTGTTTTTT	CSARDSTGELFF
TRBV27	once	TRBJ2-5	TRBD1	TGTGCCAGCAGGTCTTATGCCCGGGACAGGGGGCTTTGGGGAGAGACCCAGTACTTC	CASRSYARDRGLWGETQYF
TRBV7-9	NA	TRBJ1-3	NA	TGTGCCTCCGACAGCTCCCACTCTGGAAACACCATATATTTT	CASDSSHSGNTIYF
TRBV25-1	NA	TRBJ1-1	NA	TGTGCCAGCAGTGAAGAAGGGGATCTAGGCACTGAAGCTTTCTTT	CASSEEGDLGTEAFF
TRBV27	NA	TRBJ2-2	NA	TGTGCCAGCAGTTGGAGGGTAACCGGGGAGCTGTTTTTT	CASSWRVTGELFF
TRBV6-6	NA	TRBJ2-1	NA	TGTGCCAGCAGTCGGCCCTACGGAGACAATGAGCAGTTCTTC	CASSRPYGDNEQFF
TRBV5-4	NA	TRBJ2-7	NA	TGTGCCAGCAGCTTGAGCGGTCCGGGCGAGCAGTACTTC	CASSLSGPGEQYF
TRBV28	NA	TRBJ2-2	NA	TGTGCCAGCAGCTCTGTTCCGAACACCGGGGAGCTGTTTTTT	CASSSVPNTGELFF
TRBV25-1	NA	TRBJ2-6	NA	TGTGCCAGCAGCCGGGGGGCCGGGAGGGCCAACGTCCTGACTTTC	CASSRGAGRANVLTF